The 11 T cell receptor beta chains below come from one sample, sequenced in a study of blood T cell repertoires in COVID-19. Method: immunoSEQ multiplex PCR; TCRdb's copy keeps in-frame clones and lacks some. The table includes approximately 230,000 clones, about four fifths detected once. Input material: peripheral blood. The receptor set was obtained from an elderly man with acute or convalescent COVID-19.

The CDR3 DNA reads TGTGCCAGTACCCCCGGGACACCAAGCCCTAACTATGGCTACACCTTC. Translating it yields CASTPGTPSPNYGYTF. The V and J genes are TRBV19 and TRBJ1-2; tentative D call: TRBD1 (6 bases). Trimming cost V 7 bases and J 0 bases, with 18 bases left between them. CDR1 LNHDA and CDR2 SQIVND come from the germline V gene (reference sequence). The CDR3 is 16 amino acids.

The CDR3 coding sequence is TGTGCCACCAGTGGGCAGAACACCGGGGAGCTGTTTTTT. Residues: CATSGQNTGELFF. The chain couples TRBV24-1 to TRBJ2-2; D gene ambiguous. Trimming removed 5 bases from V and 1 base from J, with 4 bases in between. Looked up from germline, CDR1 is KGHDR and CDR2 is SFDVKD. The CDR3 has 13 amino acids.

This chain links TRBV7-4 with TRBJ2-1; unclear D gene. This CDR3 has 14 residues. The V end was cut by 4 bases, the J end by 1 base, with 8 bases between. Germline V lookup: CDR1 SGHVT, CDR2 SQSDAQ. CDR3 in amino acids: CASSCCYSYNEQFF. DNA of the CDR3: TGTGCCAGCAGCTGCTGCTATTCCTACAATGAGCAGTTCTTC.

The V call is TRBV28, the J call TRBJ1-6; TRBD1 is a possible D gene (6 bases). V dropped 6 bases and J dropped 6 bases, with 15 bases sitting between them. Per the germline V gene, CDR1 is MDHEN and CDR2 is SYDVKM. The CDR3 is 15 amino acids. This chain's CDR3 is CASSLPGHSNSPLHF. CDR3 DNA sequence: TGTGCCAGCAGCCTACCGGGACACAGTAATTCACCCCTCCACTTT.

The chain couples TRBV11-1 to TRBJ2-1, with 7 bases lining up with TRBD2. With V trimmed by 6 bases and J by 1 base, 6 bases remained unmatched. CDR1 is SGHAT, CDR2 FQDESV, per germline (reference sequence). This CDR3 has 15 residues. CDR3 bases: TGTGCCAGCAGATTTTCTAGCGGATCCTACAATGAGCAGTTCTTC. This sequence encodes CASRFSSGSYNEQFF.

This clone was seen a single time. The CDR3 loop reads CAWSRNVQYNEQFF. CDR3 DNA sequence: TGTGCCTGGAGTCGCAACGTCCAGTACAATGAGCAGTTCTTC. The chain recombines TRBV30 with TRBJ2-1; unclear D gene. CDR3 length: 14 residues. V was cut by 2 bases and J by 4 bases, with 12 bases left in between. Germline CDR1 is GTSNPN and CDR2 is SVGIG (reference sequence).

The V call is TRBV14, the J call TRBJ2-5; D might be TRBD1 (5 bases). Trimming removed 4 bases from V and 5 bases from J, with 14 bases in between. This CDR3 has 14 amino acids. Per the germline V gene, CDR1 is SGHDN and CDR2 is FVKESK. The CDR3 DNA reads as TGTGCCAGCAGCCCCTTGGCAGGGTGGGAGACCCAGTACTTC. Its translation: CASSPLAGWETQYF.

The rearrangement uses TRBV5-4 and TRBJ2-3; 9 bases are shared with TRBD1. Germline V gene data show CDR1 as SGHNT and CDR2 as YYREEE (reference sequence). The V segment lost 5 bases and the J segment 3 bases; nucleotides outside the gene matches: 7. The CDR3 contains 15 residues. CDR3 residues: CASSSGTGRTDTQYF. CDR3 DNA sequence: TGTGCCAGCAGTTCGGGGACAGGGAGAACAGATACGCAGTATTTT.

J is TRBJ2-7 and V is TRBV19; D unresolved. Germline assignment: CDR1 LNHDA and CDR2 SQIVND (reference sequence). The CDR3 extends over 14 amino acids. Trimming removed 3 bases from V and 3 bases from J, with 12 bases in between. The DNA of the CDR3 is TGTGCCAGTAGTATCACCCCCGGCGGCTACGAGCAGTACTTC. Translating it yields CASSITPGGYEQYF.

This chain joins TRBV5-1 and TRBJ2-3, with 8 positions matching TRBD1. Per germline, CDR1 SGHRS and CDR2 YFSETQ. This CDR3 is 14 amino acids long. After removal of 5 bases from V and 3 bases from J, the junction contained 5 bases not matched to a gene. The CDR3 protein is CASRSTGGTDTQYF. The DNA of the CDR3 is TGCGCCAGCAGATCCACAGGGGGAACAGATACGCAGTATTTT.

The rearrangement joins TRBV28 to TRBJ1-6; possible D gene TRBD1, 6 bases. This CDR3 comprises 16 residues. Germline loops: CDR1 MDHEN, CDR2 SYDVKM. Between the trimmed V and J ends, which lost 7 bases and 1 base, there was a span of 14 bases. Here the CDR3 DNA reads TGTGCCAGCATCCCCGGGGGGGCATCCTATAATTCACCCCTCCACTTT. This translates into CASIPGGASYNSPLHF.